Reported below is one T cell receptor beta chain. Its antigen is undetermined. This record belongs to a study of regulatory T cells. Study-wide points: Regulatory T cells from CD3G-deficient patients were less diverse than autologous conventional CD4+ cells and control regulatory cells.

Primers: 52 TRBV forward and 13 TRBJ reverse. Repertoires were generated with immunoSEQ multiplex PCR, while TCRdb's copy carries only in-frame clones and drops some. The sample contains roughly 4,000 clones, 80% to 95% of which appear only once. Patients aged 2 to 39 years had fewer naive and more memory CD4+ and CD8+ T cells. CD4+ T cells were divided by sorting: CD25-high CD127-low Tregs, CD25-low CD127-high conventional cells. The clonotype comes from a child younger than 10 with CD3G deficiency. The sample comprised CD4+ Tregs sorted from blood.

Written as DNA, the CDR3 is TGTGCCAGCAGTTCCCCCGCCTCGCGGGGTTCCTACGAGCAGTACTTC. This gives the protein CASSSPASRGSYEQYF. This rearrangement joins TRBV28 to TRBJ2-7; D may be TRBD2 (6 bases). This CDR3 is 16 amino acids long. Germline V gene sequence: CDR1 MDHEN, CDR2 SYDVKM. Deletions cut 4 bases from V and 1 base from J, with 17 bases between.